The 7 T cell receptor beta chains in this list originate from one sample, sequenced in a study of regulatory T cells in long-lasting Graves disease. Construction of TCR beta libraries relied on iRepertoire HTBI primers and on Arm-PCR targeting CDR3 regions. TCRdb passed the multiplex PCR reads through MiXCR, listing each CDR3 protein once. The table shows hundreds of thousands of distinct CDR3 sequences, with approximately 29% occurring only once. The time point was: persistent/refractory GD, antithyroid drugs over 5 years with positive TRAb. The TCR library was prepared using RNA isolated from PBMCs. Source: peripheral blood mononuclear cells (PBMCs), taken when the disease was refractory, from a patient treated with antithyroid drugs. The receptors here all came from a female donor with Graves disease.

The gene calls are TRBV12-3 or TRBV12-4 and TRBJ2-3; 7 bases fit TRBD2. With V trimmed by 6 bases and J by 6 bases, 9 bases remained unmatched. CDR3 size: 14 residues. The chain's CDR3 is CASSLSGGGDTQYF. Written as DNA, the CDR3 is TGTGCCAGCAGCCTCTCGGGAGGTGGGGATACGCAGTATTTT.

The chain joins TRBV7-9 to TRBJ1-6; 7 bases map to TRBD1. CDR1 is SEHNR and CDR2 is FQNEAQ in the germline V gene (reference sequence). The CDR3 has 18 residues. After removal of 1 base from V and 5 bases from J, the junction contained 11 bases not matched to a gene. In DNA, the CDR3 is TGTGCCAGCAGCTTAGGCCGGGACAGAAAAAGGGATAATTCACCCCTCCACTTT. It translates to CASSLGRDRKRDNSPLHF.

This clonotype came up a few times. The chain recombines TRBV28 with TRBJ1-3; 7 bases fit TRBD1. The CDR3 runs to 14 residues. The V segment lost 5 bases and the J segment 5 bases; nucleotides outside the gene matches: 6. CDR1 is MDHEN, CDR2 SYDVKM, per germline. The CDR3: CASSPGQVRNTIYF. The CDR3 region has the DNA TGTGCCAGCAGTCCCGGACAGGTACGAAACACCATATATTTT.

The V call is TRBV12-3 or TRBV12-4, the J call TRBJ1-1; D is possibly TRBD1 (5 bases). Trimming pared 4 bases from V and 6 bases from J, leaving 15 bases between. The CDR3 is 14 residues long. The CDR3 region has the DNA TGTGCCAGCAGTTCAGACAGATCCACGGCTGAAGCTTTCTTT. The encoded protein is CASSSDRSTAEAFF.

This clonotype was counted only a few times. The rearrangement uses TRBV6-1 and TRBJ1-1; TRBD1 aligns across 8 bases. Looked up from germline, CDR1 is MNHNS and CDR2 is SASEGT. The CDR3 is 15 amino acids. V was clipped by 6 bases and J by 2 bases; unmatched bases: 8. CDR3 DNA: TGTGCCAGCAGCCCCTCCAGGGGGCGAAACACTGAAGCTTTCTTT. As protein: CASSPSRGRNTEAFF.

This chain joins TRBV6-1 and TRBJ1-2; the D is unclear. The germline CDR1 and CDR2 sequences are MNHNS and SASEGT. The CDR3 covers 13 residues. V shed 5 bases and J shed 7 bases, with 14 bases lying between them. In DNA form, the CDR3 reads TGTGCCAGCAGTCAACCCGAGGTGATTGGCTACACCTTC. This sequence encodes CASSQPEVIGYTF.

This clonotype has only a few counts. The chain recombines TRBV19 with TRBJ2-5; D unclear. The CDR3 runs 14 residues. The germline gives CDR1 LNHDA, CDR2 SQIVND (reference sequence). V was trimmed by 1 base and J by 1 base, leaving 7 bases between them. As DNA, the CDR3 is TGTGCCAGTAGTATAGGCGGCCTCCAAGAGACCCAGTACTTC. It encodes CASSIGGLQETQYF.